This T cell receptor beta chain is from a study of PD-1 blockade in classical Hodgkin lymphoma. Generated by immunoSEQ multiplex PCR, the TCRdb table keeps only in-frame clones and is missing some. The table shows approximately 15,000 clones, with about 80% occurring only once. This clone was seen only a few times. This CDR3 spans 16 amino acids. V gave up 7 bases and J gave up 0 bases; unmatched junction bases: 7. Germline V gene sequence: CDR1 LNHDA, CDR2 SQIVND (reference sequence). Patients all relapsed after autologous stem cell transplantation, and there was variation in brentuximab vedotin exposure.

The clonotype was recovered from a human donor with classical Hodgkin lymphoma. The chain uses TRBV19 and TRBJ1-5, with 9 bases fitting TRBD1. The sample was peripheral blood mononuclear cells (PBMCs), taken before the second cycle of nivolumab. The chain's CDR3 is CASTLGQGNSNQPQHF. The CDR3 nucleotides are TGTGCCAGTACCCTAGGACAGGGGAATAGCAATCAGCCCCAGCATTTT.